The 25 T cell receptor beta chains given below trace back to one sample, sequenced in a study of chemoradiotherapy in HPV16-positive cancers. The assay was immunoSEQ multiplex PCR, and TCRdb's table has in-frame clones only and misses some. Among more than 20,000 clones listed, about nine tenths were seen once. The specimen was blood, collected from a patient who underwent chemoradiotherapy. Receptors originate from a human donor with HPV-associated anogenital cancer.

J is TRBJ2-3 and V is TRBV7-9; 11 bases are a match to TRBD2. This CDR3 has 17 residues. The germline gives CDR1 SEHNR, CDR2 FQNEAQ (reference sequence). J was trimmed by 1 base and V by 1 base; bases with no gene match: 4. CDR3 region: CASSLGASGGRTDTQYF. Written as DNA, the CDR3 is TGTGCCAGCAGCTTAGGGGCTAGCGGGGGGCGCACAGATACGCAGTATTTT. Using reference TRBV7-9 and TRBJ2-3 for the parts outside the CDR3, the full variable domain is DTGVSQNPRHKITKRGQNVTFRCDPISEHNRLYWYRQTLGQGPEFLTYFQNEAQLEKSRLLSDRFSAERPKGSFSTLEIQRTEQGDSAMYLCASSLGASGGRTDTQYFGPGTRLTVL.

The chain joins TRBV29-1 to TRBJ1-5, with 7 nucleotides matching TRBD1. Germline CDR1 SQVTM, CDR2 ANQGSEA. The CDR3 has 15 amino acids. CDR3 sequence: CSASSGTDFGQPQHF. The DNA for the CDR3 is TGCAGTGCTTCTTCCGGGACAGATTTCGGTCAGCCCCAGCATTTT.

The chain uses TRBV9 and TRBJ2-2; D unclear. CDR3 length: 13 residues. Germline CDR1 SGDLS, CDR2 YYNGEE. Trimming cost V 3 bases and J 0 bases, with 3 bases left between them. CDR3 nucleotide sequence: TGTGCCAGCAGCGGGTCGAACACCGGGGAGCTGTTTTTT. Protein product: CASSGSNTGELFF. The full variable domain, its missing parts supplied by reference TRBV9 and TRBJ2-2, is DSGVTQTPKHLITATGQRVTLRCSPRSGDLSVYWYQQSLDQGLQFLIQYYNGEERAKGNILERFSAQQFPDLHSELNLSSLELGDSALYFCASSGSNTGELFFGEGSRLTVL.

Turning to this clone: At one end, the junction sequence differs from germline, possibly due to a read error. The CDR3 is CASSLPTGGVWF. The CDR3 DNA sequence: TGTGCCAGCAGTTTACCTACAGGGGGCGTTTGGTTC. This chain uses TRBV27 with TRBJ2-7; 9 nucleotides line up with TRBD1. The CDR3 sequence is 12 residues long. Germline CDR1 MNHEY, CDR2 SMNVEV (reference sequence).

This rearrangement joins TRBV19 to TRBJ1-2; unclear D gene. The CDR3 has 13 amino acids. Germline V lookup: CDR1 LNHDA, CDR2 SQIVND (reference sequence). Between the trimmed V and J ends, which lost 3 bases and 7 bases, there was a span of 12 bases. DNA of the CDR3: TGTGCCAGTAGTATTGGCTCCCCGGGTGGCTACACCTTC. Residues: CASSIGSPGGYTF.

The chain employs TRBV7-2 and TRBJ2-3; D not resolved. The CDR3 loop spans 11 amino acids. V was pared by 3 bases and J by 2 bases, with 0 bases between. CDR1 is SGHTA and CDR2 is FQGNSA in the germline V gene. This CDR3 reads CASSFTDTQYF. The CDR3 DNA is TGTGCCAGCAGCTTCACAGATACGCAGTATTTT.

CDR3 in amino acids: CASSHIDMGFSNQPQHF. CDR3 in DNA: TGCGCCAGCAGCCATATTGACATGGGATTTAGCAATCAGCCCCAGCATTTT. This chain joins TRBV4-1 and TRBJ1-5; D ambiguous. The CDR3 is 17 residues long. V was cut by 3 bases and J by 0 bases, with 15 bases left in between. CDR1 and CDR2 (germline): MGHRA, YSYEKL.

The rearrangement uses TRBV19 and TRBJ2-2; D not resolved. Germline CDR1 LNHDA, CDR2 SQIVND (reference sequence). V dropped 5 bases and J dropped 4 bases, with 5 bases sitting between them. This CDR3 has 12 amino acids. The CDR3 DNA sequence: TGTGCCAGTAGTTGGGGCACCGGGGAGCTGTTTTTT. This sequence encodes CASSWGTGELFF. The full variable domain, with the rest looked up from reference TRBV19 and TRBJ2-2, is DGGITQSPKYLFRKEGQNVTLSCEQNLNHDAMYWYRQDPGQGLRLIYYSQIVNDFQKGDIAEGYSVSREKKESFPLTVTSAQKNPTAFYLCASSWGTGELFFGEGSRLTVL.

This clone occurred once. The genes are TRBV6-5 and TRBJ1-1; no clear D gene. This CDR3 comprises 12 residues. CDR1 is MNHEY and CDR2 is SVGAGI in the germline V gene. V dropped 0 bases and J dropped 10 bases, with 9 bases sitting between them. The CDR3 is CASSYSREIAFF. CDR3 bases: TGTGCCAGCAGTTACTCCCGGGAAATAGCTTTCTTT.

V gene TRBV4-1 combines with J gene TRBJ2-1, with D hard to call. Germline V gives CDR1 MGHRA, CDR2 YSYEKL. This CDR3 region has 12 residues. V lost 3 bases and J lost 4, with 4 bases in between. Written as DNA, the CDR3 is TGCGCCAGCAGCCATGGATACAATGAGCAGTTCTTC. Translation: CASSHGYNEQFF.

The rearrangement links TRBV18 to TRBJ1-5; weak D call: TRBD1 (5 bases). Germline CDR1 KGHSH, CDR2 LQKENI. The ends were cut back, 5 bases at V and 0 bases at J, with 8 bases in the middle. The CDR3 sequence is 14 residues long. The CDR3 loop is CASSGDYSNQPQHF. CDR3 coding DNA: TGTGCCAGCTCAGGGGACTATAGCAATCAGCCCCAGCATTTT.

CDR3 loop: CASSIQTGGLTEAFF. Written as DNA, the CDR3 is TGTGCCAGTAGTATTCAAACAGGGGGGCTCACTGAAGCTTTCTTT. The chain is built from TRBV19 and TRBJ1-1, with TRBD1 matching 8 bases. Germline V gene sequence: CDR1 LNHDA, CDR2 SQIVND (reference sequence). This CDR3 region has 15 residues. Unmatched junction bases numbered 7, after V lost 3 bases and J lost 4 bases.

The gene calls are TRBV5-4 and TRBJ2-4; D assignment may be TRBD1 or TRBD2 (5 bases each). Germline CDR1 and CDR2: SGHNT and YYREEE (reference sequence). The CDR3 loop spans 13 amino acids. V was shortened by 4 bases and J by 12 bases, with 17 bases between the two germline ends. CDR3 bases: TGTGCCAGCAGCACCGGGACGTTCACGGATCAGTACTTC. Its protein product is CASSTGTFTDQYF.

The gene calls are TRBV6-5 and TRBJ2-5, with D possibly TRBD2 on 6 matching bases. The germline V and J ends were trimmed by 2 bases and 5 bases, with 15 bases remaining between them. This CDR3 comprises 15 residues. The germline gives CDR1 MNHEY, CDR2 SVGAGI. In nucleotides, the CDR3 is TGTGCCAGCAGTTACGAGCCGGGGGTCTGGGAGACCCAGTACTTC. Amino acids: CASSYEPGVWETQYF.

This sequence joins TRBV7-3 and TRBJ2-3, with 15 bases lining up with TRBD2. Looked up from germline, CDR1 is SGHTA and CDR2 is FQGTGA. V lost 4 bases to trimming and J lost 5 bases; unmatched junction nucleotides: 4. CDR3 size: 16 residues. CDR3 coding DNA: TGTGCCAGCAGCTCGGGACTAGCGGGAGGAGGAGATACGCAGTATTTT. Translation: CASSSGLAGGGDTQYF.

The J gene is TRBJ1-5, the V gene TRBV5-8; D is undetermined. There are 13 residues in the CDR3. The germline V and J ends were trimmed by 2 bases and 4 bases, with 7 bases remaining between them. The V gene's germline CDR1 is SGHTS and CDR2 YDEGEE. The chain's CDR3 is CASSFNSNQPQHF. Here the CDR3 DNA reads TGTGCCAGCAGCTTTAACAGTAATCAGCCCCAGCATTTT.

As concerns this clone: Other DNA sequences in this sample translate to the same CDR3. V is TRBV15 and J is TRBJ2-1; D may be TRBD2 (5 bases). The CDR3 spans 15 residues. Trimming took 3 bases from V and 0 from J, leaving 9 bases between them. Germline V gives CDR1 LNHNV, CDR2 YYDKDF (reference sequence). DNA of the CDR3: TGTGCCACCAGCAGGGCCAGCGGCTCCTACAATGAGCAGTTCTTC. This gives the protein CATSRASGSYNEQFF.

The chain joins TRBV5-1 to TRBJ1-6, with D possibly being TRBD1 (6 bases). V gave up 5 bases and J gave up 10 bases, with 10 bases separating them. Germline V lookup: CDR1 SGHRS, CDR2 YFSETQ. The CDR3 length is 12 residues. CDR3 residues: CASRYGQSPLHF. The CDR3 DNA follows: TGCGCCAGCAGATACGGACAGTCACCCCTCCACTTT.

This clone has only one observation. The chain couples TRBV28 to TRBJ1-1, with D possibly matching TRBD1 (6 bases). The V gene's germline CDR1 is MDHEN and CDR2 SYDVKM. The length of the CDR3 is 14 residues. With 5 bases removed from V and 5 bases from J, the gap between germline ends came to 15 bases. The CDR3 region has the DNA TGTGCCAGCAGTCCCCCAGGGGTTTGGACTGAAGCTTTCTTT. Translating it yields CASSPPGVWTEAFF.

The chain links TRBV10-3 to TRBJ2-7; D call uncertain. Between the trimmed V and J ends, which lost 2 bases and 7 bases, there was a span of 6 bases. The germline gives CDR1 ENHRY, CDR2 SYGVKD. The CDR3 has 11 amino acids. This CDR3 reads CAISEEVEQYF. The CDR3 DNA follows: TGTGCCATCAGTGAGGAGGTAGAGCAGTACTTC.

This chain connects TRBV4-3 to TRBJ1-1; D not resolved. The CDR3 is made up of 21 amino acids. Germline V gives CDR1 LGHNA, CDR2 YSLEER. V was clipped by 6 bases and J by 1 base, with 33 bases between them. CDR3 protein: CASSLRPTPRRIPSSNTEAFF. The CDR3 nucleotides read TGCGCCAGCAGTCTCCGTCCGACCCCCAGACGGATACCATCCTCGAACACTGAAGCTTTCTTT.

J is TRBJ2-5 and V is TRBV5-1; D remains unclear. Trimming took off 4 bases at V and 1 base at J, with 11 bases between the two ends. The CDR3 contains 14 residues. From germline, CDR1 is SGHRS and CDR2 YFSETQ. This chain's CDR3 is CASSVGDTQETQYF. DNA for the CDR3: TGCGCCAGCAGCGTAGGTGACACCCAAGAGACCCAGTACTTC.

The chain joins TRBV5-1 to TRBJ2-2; maybe TRBD1 (5 bases). The V end was cut by 4 bases, the J end by 5 bases, with 12 bases between. Germline V CDR1 and CDR2: SGHRS, YFSETQ. The CDR3 totals 14 residues. This CDR3 is CASSDAQGTGELFF. CDR3 sequence (DNA): TGCGCCAGCAGCGATGCGCAGGGAACCGGGGAGCTGTTTTTT.

V usage is TRBV6-5 and J usage is TRBJ2-5; D remains unclear. Germline-derived CDR1 and CDR2 are MNHEY and SVGAGI. The CDR3 has 13 amino acids. V was trimmed by 0 bases and J by 3 bases, leaving 5 bases between them. DNA of the CDR3: TGTGCCAGCAGTTACTCGGAAGAAGAGACCCAGTACTTC. Translation: CASSYSEEETQYF.

The chain joins TRBV19 to TRBJ2-3; D gene uncertain. The CDR3 runs 16 residues. The V end was cut by 8 bases, the J end by 2 bases, with 20 bases between. Germline CDR1 reads LNHDA; CDR2 reads SQIVND (reference sequence). CDR3 DNA sequence: TGTGCCAGTTCTCCCAAAATGGTAGCCTCCACAGATACGCAGTATTTT. It encodes CASSPKMVASTDTQYF.